The present T cell receptor beta chain was sequenced within a study of blood T cells in healthy people across ages. Per the germline V gene, CDR1 is DFQATT and CDR2 is SNEGSKA (reference sequence). The CDR3 is made up of 12 amino acids. Next came a second PCR, run for 7 to 11 cycles, which used a sample-barcoded 5' primer along with a J-beta primer mix. In TCRdb, the 5' RACE reads were re-called with MiXCR into one record per CDR3 protein. The data show over 600,000 distinct CDR3 sequences, under 25% seen once. General study points: PBMC samples, being unsorted, prevented any conclusive comparison of naive and antigen-experienced cells.

In its sample, this clonotype was seen a few times. Antigen specificity is unknown. The clonotype was recovered from a man in his 70s in good health. Sequencing input: blood. This sequence joins TRBV20-1 and TRBJ2-1; D unresolved. The J call is uncertain, as TRBJ2-5 better fits the DNA end. CDR3 nucleotide sequence: TGCAGTGCTCCTCCGACCTCGGAGACCCAGTACTTC. The encoded protein is CSAPPTSETQYF.